What follows describes a single TCR beta chain. Its antigen is unknown. This sample was taken from a study of cytomegalovirus exposure and HLA in healthy donors. CDR1 and CDR2 from the germline V gene are SGHAT and FQNNGV. This CDR3 has 19 residues. The V segment lost 0 bases and the J segment 2 bases; nucleotides outside the gene matches: 8. PCR primers comprised 60 Vbeta and 13 Jbeta primers. Only in-frame clones appear in the TCRdb table, and some are missing; sequencing was by immunoSEQ multiplex PCR. The sample has 50,000 to 70,000 clones; more than 75% are singletons. Study-wide findings and caveats: According to the study, 160 or so TCR beta chains were cytomegalovirus-associated. The authors later linked a missense DCLRE1C variant to TCR beta V- and J-gene trimming.

The chain couples TRBV11-2 to TRBJ2-7, with 15 bases matching TRBD2. The material sequenced was PBMCs. The sequence came from a male donor in good health and CMV-seronegative. The CDR3 nucleotides are TGTGCCAGCAGCTTAGATTCGGGACTAGCGGGGGGACCGACCTACGAGCAGTACTTC. Protein sequence: CASSLDSGLAGGPTYEQYF.